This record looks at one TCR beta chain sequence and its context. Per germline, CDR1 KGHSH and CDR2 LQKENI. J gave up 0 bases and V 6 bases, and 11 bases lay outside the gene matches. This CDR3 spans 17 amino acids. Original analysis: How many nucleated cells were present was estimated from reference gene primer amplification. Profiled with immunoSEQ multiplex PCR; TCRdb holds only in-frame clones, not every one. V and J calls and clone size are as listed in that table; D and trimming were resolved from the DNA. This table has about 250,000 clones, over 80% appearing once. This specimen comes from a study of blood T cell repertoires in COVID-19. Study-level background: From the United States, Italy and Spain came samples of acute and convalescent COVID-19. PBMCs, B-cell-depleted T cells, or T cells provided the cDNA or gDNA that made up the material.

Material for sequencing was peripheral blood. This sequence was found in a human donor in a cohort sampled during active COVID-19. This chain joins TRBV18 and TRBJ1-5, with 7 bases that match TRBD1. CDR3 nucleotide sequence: TGTGCCAGCTCTCTTCTGACAGGGCTCTATAGCAATCAGCCCCAGCATTTT. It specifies CASSLLTGLYSNQPQHF.